This T cell receptor (gamma chain) was captured in a study of γδ T cells in repeated Plasmodium falciparum infection. Per germline, CDR1 VINAFY and CDR2 YDVSNSKD. This CDR3 spans 13 amino acids. This clone has only a few counts. A read error likely explains why the TCRdb protein, taken from a much larger clone, differs from this DNA's translation at residue 3; the protein shown is translated from the DNA. TCRdb reanalyzed the multiplex PCR reads using CATT. The table has around 27,000 gamma-chain clones, more than 1.4% seen once. Gammadelta T cells were flow-sorted from PBMC into Vgamma9/Vdelta2+ and Vdelta2-negative populations for bulk analysis.

The chain uses TRGV5 and TRGJ1 or TRGJ2. Matching the DNA to germline supplied the J gene, which TCRdb does not give. The sample taken for sequencing was gamma-delta T cells from blood. This TCR was sampled from a pool of human donors (malaria-infected and uninfected, not separated). The CDR3 region is CAAWDRPFYKKLF. The CDR3, as DNA: TGTGCCGCCTGGGACAGGCCTTTTTATAAGAAACTCTTT.